A single sample gave rise to the 5 T cell receptor beta chains below, sequenced in a study of blood T cell repertoires in COVID-19 (dated by TCRdb to the early 2020s). Library prep was done by the immunoSEQ multiplex PCR assay. TCRdb provides this immuneACCESS table in a form limited to in-frame rearrangements. Some clones are lacking; in checked studies, under half of them reflect an unresolved V gene, and why the rest are absent is not known. The sample profile shows about 170,000 clones; approximately 86% of them were found once. The top ten clones comprise roughly 6.4% of the sample. Sample: peripheral blood. These receptors were taken from a woman aged 40 to 50 with COVID-19, enrolled during active disease.

J is TRBJ1-2 and V is TRBV28; D unresolved. This CDR3 contains 17 residues. V was clipped by 6 bases and J by 4 bases, with 24 bases between them. Germline CDR1 is MDHEN and CDR2 is SYDVKM. Written as DNA, the CDR3 is TGTGCCAGCAGCTCAACTCCCCCTGAGAACAGATTCTATGGCTACACCTTC. Encoded protein: CASSSTPPENRFYGYTF.

V usage is TRBV7-8 and J usage is TRBJ1-1; TRBD1 aligns across 10 bases. The CDR3 is 14 residues long. Germline V gene lookup returns CDR1 SGHVS and CDR2 FQNEAQ. V dropped 3 bases and J dropped 5; count of bases not matched to a gene: 3. CDR3 DNA sequence: TGTGCCAGCAGCTTGGACAGGGGGATAACTGAAGCTTTCTTT. Protein: CASSLDRGITEAFF. The whole variable domain, filled in from reference TRBV7-8 and TRBJ1-1, reads GAGVSQSPRYKVAKRGQDVALRCDPISGHVSLFWYQQALGQGPEFLTYFQNEAQLDKSGLPSDRFFAERPEGSVSTLKIQRTQQEDSAVYLCASSLDRGITEAFFGQGTRLTVV.

This clone appeared a few times. The chain has TRBV19 and TRBJ1-5, with D perhaps TRBD1 (6 bases). This CDR3 is 16 amino acids long. Germline V CDR1 and CDR2: LNHDA, SQIVND (reference sequence). Between the trimmed V and J ends, which lost 10 bases and 0 bases, there was a span of 19 bases. The CDR3 here is CATEGLGHSSNQPQHF. The CDR3 coding sequence is TGTGCCACCGAAGGTTTGGGACATAGTAGCAATCAGCCCCAGCATTTT. The variable domain in full, completed from reference TRBV19 and TRBJ1-5, reads DGGITQSPKYLFRKEGQNVTLSCEQNLNHDAMYWYRQDPGQGLRLIYYSQIVNDFQKGDIAEGYSVSREKKESFPLTVTSAQKNPTAFYLCATEGLGHSSNQPQHFGDGTRLSIL.

This rearrangement joins TRBV7-8 to TRBJ1-4; 12 bases agree with TRBD1. The CDR3 is made up of 18 amino acids. Per germline, CDR1 SGHVS and CDR2 FQNEAQ. J gave up 6 bases and V 1 base, and 9 bases lay outside the gene matches. The CDR3 DNA reads TGTGCCAGCAGCTTAGTCTCTGGGACAGGGGGCGAGGATGAAAAACTGTTTTTT. Its translation: CASSLVSGTGGEDEKLFF. Full variable domain (missing parts from reference TRBV7-8 and TRBJ1-4): GAGVSQSPRYKVAKRGQDVALRCDPISGHVSLFWYQQALGQGPEFLTYFQNEAQLDKSGLPSDRFFAERPEGSVSTLKIQRTQQEDSAVYLCASSLVSGTGGEDEKLFFGSGTQLSVL.

The rearrangement uses TRBV29-1 and TRBJ1-4; 7 bases match TRBD1. V was clipped by 4 bases and J by 3 bases; unmatched bases: 5. The CDR3 is made up of 14 amino acids. CDR1 SQVTM and CDR2 ANQGSEA come from the germline V gene. Written as DNA, the CDR3 is TGCAGCGTTGGACAGGGTCTGGCTAATGAAAAACTGTTTTTT. Translation: CSVGQGLANEKLFF.